The next 21 T cell receptor beta chains were all read from a single sample in a study of identical twins. TCRdb reprocessed the 5' RACE reads via MiXCR and lists one record per CDR3 protein. The sample consists of some 500,000 distinct CDR3 sequences, around 9.6% of them appearing once. Another study also made use of these data, one on yellow fever vaccine responses in identical twins.

The sequenced material came from PBMCs. The source of these receptors is a woman aged 18 to 35 in good health.

This clonotype was detected ten times or more. The chain has TRBV7-9 and TRBJ2-1; possible D gene TRBD1, 6 bases. This CDR3 has 14 residues. The V gene lost 1 base and the J gene lost 7 bases, with 11 bases spanning the gap. From germline, CDR1 is SEHNR and CDR2 FQNEAQ (reference sequence). The DNA of the CDR3 is TGTGCCAGCAGCTTAGTCCAGGGGATGAATGAGCAGTTCTTC. Its translation: CASSLVQGMNEQFF. Complete variable domain (other parts from reference TRBV7-9 and TRBJ2-1): DTGVSQNPRHKITKRGQNVTFRCDPISEHNRLYWYRQTLGQGPEFLTYFQNEAQLEKSRLLSDRFSAERPKGSFSTLEIQRTEQGDSAMYLCASSLVQGMNEQFFGPGTRLTVL.

This clonotype was detected only a few times. The chain has TRBV5-1 and TRBJ2-5; 16 bases agree with TRBD2. This CDR3 is 18 amino acids long. J lost 5 bases, V lost 3 bases, and 10 bases had no gene match. Germline-derived CDR1 and CDR2 are SGHRS and YFSETQ. CDR3: CASSSGLAGGPAVETQYF. The CDR3 DNA follows: TGCGCCAGCAGCTCGGGACTAGCGGGGGGGCCCGCCGTTGAGACCCAGTACTTC. Supplemented by reference TRBV5-1 and TRBJ2-5, the full variable domain reads KAGVTQTPRYLIKTRGQQVTLSCSPISGHRSVSWYQQTPGQGLQFLFEYFSETQRNKGNFPGRFSGRQFSNSRSEMNVSTLELGDSALYLCASSSGLAGGPAVETQYFGPGTRLLVL.

This clonotype was seen at least ten times. The rearrangement links TRBV12-3 or TRBV12-4 to TRBJ2-4; D may be TRBD1 or TRBD2 (5 bases each). The CDR3 sequence is 15 residues long. Trimming took off 3 bases at V and 3 bases at J, with 12 bases between the two ends. The CDR3 DNA follows: TGTGCCAGCAGTTTTAGGGTGAGGGGCAAAAACATTCAGTACTTC. Protein sequence: CASSFRVRGKNIQYF.

In this sample, this clonotype turned up many times. The chain links TRBV4-3 to TRBJ2-2; 9 positions match TRBD2. In germline, CDR1 is LGHNA, CDR2 YSLEER. This CDR3 is 18 amino acids long. The V gene end was trimmed by 1 base and the J gene end by 1 base; junction bases not matched to a gene: 7. This chain's CDR3 is CASSQVGRLAENTGELFF. Written as DNA, the CDR3 is TGCGCCAGCAGCCAAGTCGGGCGACTAGCGGAGAACACCGGGGAGCTGTTTTTT.

This clonotype occurred many times. V is TRBV5-1 and J is TRBJ1-2, with a possible D match to TRBD1 (6 bases). CDR3 length: 15 residues. The germline V gene has CDR1 SGHRS and CDR2 YFSETQ. Trimming pared 0 bases from V and 1 base from J, leaving 10 bases between. Here the CDR3 DNA reads TGCGCCAGCAGCTTGGTTCAGGGGAGTAACTATGGCTACACCTTC. This sequence encodes CASSLVQGSNYGYTF.

This clonotype occurred many times. The chain employs TRBV5-1 and TRBJ1-2; TRBD1 agrees at 7 bases. J was trimmed by 1 base and V by 4 bases; bases with no gene match: 13. Germline-derived CDR1 and CDR2 are SGHRS and YFSETQ. This CDR3 contains 17 residues. For the CDR3, the DNA is TGCGCCAGCAGCACCTCATCGACAGGGTCGCGTAACTATGGCTACACCTTC. As protein: CASSTSSTGSRNYGYTF. Full variable domain (outside the CDR3, taken from reference TRBV5-1 and TRBJ1-2): KAGVTQTPRYLIKTRGQQVTLSCSPISGHRSVSWYQQTPGQGLQFLFEYFSETQRNKGNFPGRFSGRQFSNSRSEMNVSTLELGDSALYLCASSTSSTGSRNYGYTFGSGTRLTVV.

This clonotype was picked up a small number of times. V gene TRBV20-1 combines with J gene TRBJ1-1; D gene ambiguous. From germline, CDR1 is DFQATT and CDR2 SNEGSKA (reference sequence). V shed 4 bases and J shed 3 bases, with 12 bases lying between them. The CDR3 consists of 13 residues. The CDR3 bases are TGCAGTGCTAAGATAGTCACTCACACTGAAGCTTTCTTT. As protein: CSAKIVTHTEAFF.

The sample holds many counts of this clonotype. The CDR3 region is CASSYLPNEQFF. In DNA form, the CDR3 reads TGTGCCAGCAGTTATCTTCCCAATGAGCAGTTCTTC. The chain recombines TRBV28 with TRBJ2-1; D ambiguous. From germline, CDR1 is MDHEN and CDR2 SYDVKM. The V end was cut by 4 bases, the J end by 6 bases, with 7 bases between. There are 12 residues in the CDR3. Using reference TRBV28 and TRBJ2-1 for the parts outside the CDR3, the full variable domain is DVKVTQSSRYLVKRTGEKVFLECVQDMDHENMFWYRQDPGLGLRLIYFSYDVKMKEKGDIPEGYSVSREKKERFSLILESASTNQTSMYLCASSYLPNEQFFGPGTRLTVL.

In its sample, this clonotype was seen a few times. The gene calls are TRBV12-3 or TRBV12-4 and TRBJ2-5, with D tentatively TRBD1 or TRBD2 (5 bases each). The germline V and J ends were trimmed by 3 bases and 3 bases, with 14 bases remaining between them. This CDR3 is 15 amino acids long. Here the CDR3 DNA reads TGTGCCAGCAGTTTGGGCAGGGAGATAAAAGAGACCCAGTACTTC. Protein product: CASSLGREIKETQYF.

This clonotype was recorded only once. At one of its ends the junction is not consistent with the germline gene, which may arise from a read error. The CDR3 DNA sequence: TGTGCCCGCAGTTCCCCTAATATGTACACGGCGGCGGGGGCCAACGTCCTGACTTTC. It encodes CARSSPNMYTAAGANVLTF. This chain joins TRBV6-7 and TRBJ2-6; D unresolved. TRBV6-7 is an ORF for which the function is uncertain. This CDR3 is built from 19 residues.

This clonotype was counted only a few times. The chain recombines TRBV4-3 with TRBJ2-7; a possible D gene is TRBD1 (6 bases). Germline CDR1 is LGHNA and CDR2 is YSLEER. Trimming shortened V by 1 base and J by 2 bases, and 12 bases separated the two germline ends. The CDR3 has 15 residues. The CDR3 coding sequence is TGCGCCAGCAGCCAAGGAAAGGACAGAACCTACGAGCAGTACTTC. Protein product: CASSQGKDRTYEQYF.

This chain joins TRBV12-3 or TRBV12-4 and TRBJ2-7, with 8 bases lining up with TRBD2. This CDR3 spans 15 amino acids. The trim removed 6 bases at V and 4 bases at J, leaving 11 bases unmatched. The CDR3 is CASSREGGTLYEQYF. The CDR3 DNA reads TGTGCCAGCAGCCGGGAGGGGGGGACGCTTTACGAGCAGTACTTC.

This clonotype has a count of ten or more. The chain uses TRBV12-3 or TRBV12-4 and TRBJ2-1; weak D call: TRBD1 (6 bases). V shed 3 bases and J shed 5 bases, with 17 bases lying between them. CDR3 length equals 16 residues. The CDR3 loop reads CASSLGAGSINNEQFF. The CDR3 bases are TGTGCCAGCAGTTTGGGGGCAGGGTCGATTAACAATGAGCAGTTCTTC.

This clonotype came up a few times. The chain links TRBV7-2 to TRBJ2-7; possible D gene TRBD2, 5 bases. Germline V gene data show CDR1 as SGHTA and CDR2 as FQGNSA. The CDR3 loop spans 12 amino acids. Trimming took off 5 bases at V and 5 bases at J, with 10 bases between the two ends. The CDR3 is CASSTQRNEQYF. In nucleotides, the CDR3 is TGTGCCAGCAGCACCCAGCGGAACGAGCAGTACTTC. The full variable domain, its missing parts supplied by reference TRBV7-2 and TRBJ2-7, is GAGVSQSPSNKVTEKGKDVELRCDPISGHTALYWYRQSLGQGLEFLIYFQGNSAPDKSGLPSDRFSAERTGGSVSTLTIQRTQQEDSAVYLCASSTQRNEQYFGPGTRLTVT.

The V call is TRBV9, the J call TRBJ1-2, with D tentatively TRBD1 (6 bases). Trimming left V 4 bases short and J 5 bases short, with 18 bases between. This CDR3 spans 15 amino acids. CDR1 and CDR2 (germline): SGDLS, YYNGEE. CDR3 DNA: TGTGCCAGCAGCTCACAGGGAAGATGGAATTATGGCTACACCTTC. The encoded protein is CASSSQGRWNYGYTF.

This clonotype was recorded a few times. J is TRBJ1-5 and V is TRBV7-2; the D gene is possibly TRBD1 (6 bases). Looked up from germline, CDR1 is SGHTA and CDR2 is FQGNSA. CDR3 length equals 14 residues. Trimming shortened V by 3 bases and J by 6 bases, and 12 bases separated the two germline ends. The CDR3 region is CASSFNRDLQPQHF. CDR3 nucleotides: TGTGCCAGCAGCTTTAACAGGGATCTTCAGCCCCAGCATTTT.

This chain connects TRBV7-9 to TRBJ2-1; the match to TRBD2 covers 10 bases. Germline trimming cut 0 bases from V and 7 bases from J; bases unmatched to any gene: 6. Germline lookup yields CDR1 SEHNR and CDR2 FQNEAQ (reference sequence). The CDR3 sequence is 16 residues long. The CDR3 protein is CASSLAAAGGWNEQFF. The CDR3 bases are TGTGCCAGCAGCTTAGCGGCAGCGGGGGGGTGGAATGAGCAGTTCTTC.

In this sample, this clonotype turned up a few times. The V and J genes are TRBV29-1 and TRBJ2-7, with a possible D match to TRBD2 (6 bases). The CDR3 consists of 11 residues. Trimming stripped 5 bases from V and 9 bases from J, with 14 bases between. Germline V CDR1 and CDR2: SQVTM, ANQGSEA. The CDR3 protein is CSVRAGFGQYF. The CDR3 DNA is TGCAGCGTTCGCGCGGGATTCGGGCAGTACTTC.

The chain employs TRBV5-1 and TRBJ2-1, with D unresolved. This CDR3 spans 13 amino acids. V was pared by 3 bases and J by 6 bases, with 10 bases between. The germline V gene encodes CDR1 SGHRS and CDR2 YFSETQ. The CDR3 spells CASSSLFGNEQFF. The CDR3 DNA follows: TGCGCCAGCAGCTCGTTGTTTGGCAATGAGCAGTTCTTC.

The rearrangement uses TRBV4-3 and TRBJ2-6; D remains unclear. Germline V gene lookup returns CDR1 LGHNA and CDR2 YSLEER. The CDR3 length is 16 residues. With 0 bases removed from V and 2 bases from J, the gap between germline ends came to 8 bases. The CDR3 spells CASSQDSGTGANVLTF. The CDR3, as DNA: TGCGCCAGCAGCCAAGATTCCGGTACTGGGGCCAACGTCCTGACTTTC.

This clonotype was seen more than once but under ten times. The chain uses TRBV7-2 and TRBJ2-1, with 11 bases identical to TRBD2. The junction had 6 bases not matched to a gene; V was cut back by 5 bases and J by 6 bases. Germline loops: CDR1 SGHTA, CDR2 FQGNSA. The CDR3 spans 15 residues. The CDR3 DNA reads as TGTGCCAGCAGCGCTTTAGCGGGGGGGCCCAATGAGCAGTTCTTC. Protein sequence: CASSALAGGPNEQFF.